A single sample is the source of the 11 T cell receptor beta chains below, sequenced in a study of blood T cells in healthy people across ages. A second roughly 7 to 11 cycle PCR used barcoded and J-beta primers. TCRdb analysed the 5' RACE reads with MiXCR anew, one entry per CDR3 protein. The table has 2 million or so distinct CDR3 sequences, around 50% seen once. The sample was blood. The receptors come from a woman in her thirties or forties in good health.

This sequence joins TRBV4-2 and TRBJ2-4; TRBD1 matches at 9 bases. This CDR3 region has 14 residues. V lost 2 bases and J lost 8; bases outside the gene matches: 4. Germline CDR1 is LGHNA and CDR2 is YNFKEQ. CDR3 sequence: CASSQSDRGHIQYF. For the CDR3, the DNA is TGTGCCAGCAGCCAATCGGACAGGGGCCACATTCAGTACTTC.

The chain has TRBV20-1 and TRBJ1-5; TRBD1 agrees at 7 bases. Germline V CDR1 and CDR2: DFQATT, SNEGSKA (reference sequence). Germline trimming cut 0 bases from V and 5 bases from J; bases unmatched to any gene: 13. The CDR3 consists of 17 residues. Written as DNA, the CDR3 is TGCAGTGCTAGAGATCTACTTGTGAGACAGGGTTATCAGCCCCAGCATTTT. Translated: CSARDLLVRQGYQPQHF.

This chain links TRBV7-9 with TRBJ2-3; 7 positions match TRBD1. This CDR3 spans 14 amino acids. V was pared by 5 bases and J by 5 bases, with 7 bases of the junction left unmatched. Germline V gives CDR1 SEHNR, CDR2 FQNEAQ (reference sequence). The CDR3 region is CASSARQGEDTQYF. The DNA of the CDR3 is TGTGCCAGCAGCGCCCGGCAGGGGGAAGATACGCAGTATTTT.

CDR3 region: CAAQGPYEQYF. CDR3 sequence (DNA): TGTGCCGCCCAAGGGCCCTACGAGCAGTACTTC. The rearrangement links TRBV6-2 or TRBV6-3 to TRBJ2-7, with unresolved D. Trimming stripped 11 bases from V and 2 bases from J, with 10 bases between. CDR1 is MNHEY and CDR2 is SVGEGT in the germline V gene. The CDR3 consists of 11 residues.

This sequence joins TRBV4-3 and TRBJ2-3; 10 bases are shared with TRBD2. The germline gives CDR1 LGHNA, CDR2 YSLEER. With 1 base clipped from V and 4 bases from J, the junction kept 5 bases outside the gene matches. The CDR3 loop spans 16 amino acids. Here the CDR3 reads CASSQGLAGGADTQYF. DNA of the CDR3: TGCGCCAGCAGCCAAGGGTTAGCGGGGGGCGCAGATACGCAGTATTTT.

The rearrangement links TRBV28 to TRBJ1-1; D gene unclear. The germline V gene encodes CDR1 MDHEN and CDR2 SYDVKM. The CDR3 totals 14 residues. The V end was cut by 2 bases, the J end by 1 base, with 8 bases between. The CDR3 region has the DNA TGTGCCAGCAGTTTACCGGGGTCGAACACTGAAGCTTTCTTT. Its translation: CASSLPGSNTEAFF.

The chain is built from TRBV9 and TRBJ2-3; a possible D gene is TRBD2 (6 bases). Trimming removed 6 bases at V and 0 bases at J, with 14 bases between. Germline values: CDR1 SGDLS, CDR2 YYNGEE. This CDR3 contains 15 residues. The CDR3 DNA follows: TGTGCCAGCAAGTCCGGGACTGGGAGCACAGATACGCAGTATTTT. Residues: CASKSGTGSTDTQYF.

This clonotype was picked up a small number of times. One end of the junction varies from germline; a read error may be responsible. The chain is built from TRBV4-2 and TRBJ2-5; 8 positions agree with TRBD2. Looked up from germline, CDR1 is LGHNA and CDR2 is YNFKEQ. This CDR3 has 16 residues. In DNA, the CDR3 is TGCGCCAGCAGCCAAGATTTGGTAGCGGGGACAGAGACCCAGTACTTC. Translation gives CASSQDLVAGTETQYF.

This chain joins TRBV4-1 and TRBJ1-4; no clear D. Germline CDR1 MGHRA, CDR2 YSYEKL. V was clipped by 0 bases and J by 4 bases, with 6 bases between them. This CDR3 has 14 amino acids. The CDR3 region is CASSQEVRNEKLFF. The DNA for the CDR3 is TGCGCCAGCAGCCAAGAGGTCCGTAATGAAAAACTGTTTTTT.

Details on this clonotype: A junction boundary mismatches the germline segment, possibly from a read error. The V call is TRBV5-1, the J call TRBJ2-3; either TRBD1 or TRBD2 may fit D (6 bases each). Germline V gives CDR1 SGHRS, CDR2 YFSETQ. This CDR3 is 14 amino acids long. The CDR3: CASSFGGWTETQYF. In DNA, the CDR3 is TGCGCCAGCAGCTTCGGGGGATGGACAGAAACGCAGTATTTT.

Many counts were recorded for this clonotype. The V and J genes are TRBV4-1 and TRBJ2-1, with 8 bases aligning to TRBD1. The CDR3 consists of 12 residues. CDR1 and CDR2 from the germline V gene are MGHRA and YSYEKL. With 4 bases clipped from V and 8 bases from J, the junction kept 1 base outside the gene matches. CDR3 in amino acids: CASSPGGHEQFF. The CDR3 bases are TGCGCCAGCAGCCCAGGGGGCCATGAGCAGTTCTTC.